The 30 T cell receptor beta chains presented below share a single source sample, sequenced in a study of shared clonotypes between healthy human individuals. Clones were read by immunoSEQ multiplex PCR, and TCRdb kept only the in-frame ones, dropping some. Seen here are more than 400,000 clones, 65% to 85% observed once, and the top ten hold roughly 13%. Sequenced: PBMCs. These receptors were taken from a woman in her 40s in good health. Some clones in this sample may be carry-over from other donors' samples.

The chain uses TRBV20-1 and TRBJ2-7; maybe TRBD1 (6 bases). V lost 6 bases to trimming and J lost 9 bases, with 15 bases between them. CDR1 and CDR2 (germline): DFQATT, SNEGSKA (reference sequence). CDR3 length equals 11 residues. The CDR3 bases are TGCAGTGCCCATCCAGGGGACGGGCAGTACTTC. It specifies CSAHPGDGQYF.

There are a few counts of this clone. The chain links TRBV2 to TRBJ2-5; maybe TRBD2 (5 bases). There are 13 residues in the CDR3. Trimming removed 4 bases at V and 5 bases at J, with 11 bases between. Germline V gene sequence: CDR1 SNHLY, CDR2 FYNNEI. The CDR3 loop reads CASSVVGEETQYF. DNA of the CDR3: TGTGCCAGCAGTGTCGTCGGGGAGGAGACCCAGTACTTC.

The rearrangement links TRBV7-9 to TRBJ2-7; the D gene could be TRBD1 or TRBD2 (5 bases each). The ends were cut back, 1 base at V and 2 bases at J, with 9 bases in the middle. The CDR3 consists of 14 residues. Germline values: CDR1 SEHNR, CDR2 FQNEAQ (reference sequence). The CDR3 DNA reads TGTGCCAGCAGCTTAGTCCGGGGCACCTACGAGCAGTACTTC. This encodes CASSLVRGTYEQYF. The full variable domain, rest sourced from reference TRBV7-9 and TRBJ2-7, is DTGVSQNPRHKITKRGQNVTFRCDPISEHNRLYWYRQTLGQGPEFLTYFQNEAQLEKSRLLSDRFSAERPKGSFSTLEIQRTEQGDSAMYLCASSLVRGTYEQYFGPGTRLTVT.

The chain uses TRBV11-2 and TRBJ1-3; possible D gene TRBD1, 6 bases. Germline values: CDR1 SGHAT, CDR2 FQNNGV. The V end was cut by 7 bases, the J end by 0 bases, with 13 bases between. This CDR3 contains 15 residues. The CDR3 sequence is CASTYTGISGNTIYF. In nucleotides, the CDR3 is TGTGCCAGCACCTATACAGGGATCTCTGGAAACACCATATATTTT.

This clone was seen more than once but under ten times. J is TRBJ2-5 and V is TRBV7-2; D is unclear. Per the germline V gene, CDR1 is SGHTA and CDR2 is FQGNSA. The CDR3 extends over 13 amino acids. V was trimmed by 5 bases and J by 4 bases, leaving 11 bases between them. The CDR3 DNA is TGTGCCAGCAGCCCGAGACCAGGAGAGACCCAGTACTTC. It is translated as CASSPRPGETQYF.

Notes on this clone: A read error is the likely source, as a far larger clone sits one nucleotide away. V gene TRBV18 combines with J gene TRBJ1-5; D gene unclear. Germline V lookup: CDR1 KGHSH, CDR2 LQKENI. The CDR3 extends over 13 amino acids. V dropped 8 bases and J dropped 5 bases, with 13 bases sitting between them. The CDR3 sequence: CASQHGTDQPQHF. The CDR3 bases are TGTGCCAGCCAACATGGAACCGATCAGCCCCAGCATTTT.

About this clone: This likely traces to a read error, being one base from a far larger clone. This chain links TRBV30 with TRBJ2-5; D perhaps matches TRBD2 (6 bases). This CDR3 region has 15 residues. CDR1 GTSNPN and CDR2 SVGIG come from the germline V gene (reference sequence). The CDR3 bases are TGTGCCTGGAGTCCCGGGCGGGGATTGCAAGATACCCAGTACTTC. Translation gives CAWSPGRGLQDTQYF.

The rearrangement links TRBV6-4 to TRBJ2-2, with D perhaps matching TRBD2 (6 bases). V was shortened by 2 bases and J by 2 bases, with 6 bases between the two germline ends. The CDR3 covers 14 residues. The germline gives CDR1 MRHNA, CDR2 SNTAGT. The CDR3 DNA reads TGTGCCAGCAGTGACGGGACTAACACCGGGGAGCTGTTTTTT. It translates to CASSDGTNTGELFF.

V and J are TRBV30 and TRBJ2-3, with 9 bases lining up with TRBD1. V shed 5 bases, J shed 2 bases, and the junction held 5 bases outside the gene matches. Germline V CDR1 and CDR2: GTSNPN, SVGIG (reference sequence). This CDR3 contains 14 residues. DNA of the CDR3: TGTGCCTGGGAGGGGGACAGGGCCACAGATACGCAGTATTTT. This sequence encodes CAWEGDRATDTQYF.

This rearrangement joins TRBV19 to TRBJ1-5; a possible D gene is TRBD1 (6 bases). CDR1 and CDR2 from the germline V gene are LNHDA and SQIVND (reference sequence). This CDR3 has 15 residues. V dropped 3 bases and J dropped 4 bases, with 13 bases sitting between them. Here the CDR3 reads CASSITGTPNQPQHF. The CDR3, as DNA: TGTGCCAGTAGTATTACCGGGACACCGAATCAGCCCCAGCATTTT.

This clone was counted only a few times. One base separates it from a far larger clone, so it is likely a read error. J is TRBJ2-7 and V is TRBV30; D ambiguous. CDR1 and CDR2 (germline): GTSNPN, SVGIG (reference sequence). This CDR3 has 13 amino acids. This chain's CDR3 is CARSMPAEPFAYF. The CDR3 region has the DNA TGTGCCCGGAGTATGCCGGCGGAGCCGTTTGCGTACTTC. Full variable domain (outside the CDR3, taken from reference TRBV30 and TRBJ2-7): SQTIHQWPATLVQPVGSPLSLECTVEGTSNPNLYWYRQAAGRGLQLLFYSVGIGQISSEVPQNLSASRPQDRQFILSSKKLLLSDSGFYLCARSMPAEPFAYFGPGTRLTVT.

Concerning this clone: Since a far larger clone is one base different, this is likely a read error. Other DNA variants within this sample encode the same CDR3. V gene TRBV28 combines with J gene TRBJ2-5, with 9 bases that match TRBD1. Germline CDR1 MDHEN, CDR2 SYDVKM. This CDR3 has 17 residues. The J segment lost 1 base and the V segment lost 2 bases, leaving 8 bases of the junction unmatched. The chain's CDR3 is CASSLGGTGYGQETQYF. DNA for the CDR3: TGTGCCAGCAGTTTAGGCGGGACAGGGTACGGCCAAGAGACCCAGTACTTC.

This chain uses TRBV25-1 with TRBJ2-1; the D is unclear. Germline V lookup: CDR1 MGHDK, CDR2 SYGVNS. The V gene lost 1 base and the J gene lost 5 bases, with 15 bases spanning the gap. There are 16 residues in the CDR3. This CDR3 is CASSEFGSYTHNEQFF. The DNA of the CDR3 is TGTGCCAGCAGTGAATTTGGGTCGTATACCCACAATGAGCAGTTCTTC.

As regards this clone: Different DNA sequences within this sample yield the same CDR3. The gene calls are TRBV5-4 and TRBJ1-1; the D gene is possibly TRBD1 (5 bases). V gave up 0 bases and J gave up 4 bases, with 10 bases separating them. The CDR3 sequence is 14 residues long. Germline CDR1 is SGHNT and CDR2 is YYREEE (reference sequence). CDR3 sequence reads: CASSLEGRGTEAFF. In DNA, the CDR3 is TGTGCCAGCAGCTTGGAGGGGAGGGGCACTGAAGCTTTCTTT.

Written as DNA, the CDR3 is TGTGCCAGCAGTGGCGGACAGGCTTACGAGCAGTACTTC. This encodes CASSGGQAYEQYF. V usage is TRBV25-1 and J usage is TRBJ2-7; 7 bases line up with TRBD1. Germline V lookup: CDR1 MGHDK, CDR2 SYGVNS. The CDR3 has 13 amino acids. The ends lost 4 bases at V and 4 bases at J; junction bases unmatched: 4.

The V call is TRBV30, the J call TRBJ2-7; TRBD2 agrees at 10 bases. Trimming cost V 3 bases and J 6 bases; bases outside gene matches: 5. CDR3 length equals 13 residues. Germline loops: CDR1 GTSNPN, CDR2 SVGIG (reference sequence). This CDR3 reads CAWRTSGSREQYF. CDR3 bases: TGTGCCTGGAGGACTAGCGGGTCTCGCGAGCAGTACTTC.

The gene calls are TRBV6-1 and TRBJ2-2, with no clear D. Germline V gene lookup returns CDR1 MNHNS and CDR2 SASEGT. The length of the CDR3 is 11 residues. The V gene lost 2 bases and the J gene lost 6 bases, with 1 base spanning the gap. CDR3 nucleotides: TGTGCCAGCAGTGAATCCGGGGAGCTGTTTTTT. Protein: CASSESGELFF.

V and J are TRBV5-4 and TRBJ2-1, with 10 bases identical to TRBD2. This CDR3 region has 16 residues. The V and J ends lost 0 bases and 8 bases, in that order; junction bases with no gene match: 8. Germline-derived CDR1 and CDR2 are SGHNT and YYREEE (reference sequence). The CDR3 sequence is CASSLDWLAGVHEQFF. CDR3 nucleotides: TGTGCCAGCAGCTTGGACTGGCTAGCGGGAGTCCATGAGCAGTTCTTC.

As concerns this clone: It differs at one base from a far larger clone, so likely a read error. In the same sample, other DNA sequences code for this CDR3. The chain couples TRBV6-4 to TRBJ2-3, with 10 positions matching TRBD2. The CDR3 has 15 residues. CDR1 and CDR2 from the germline V gene are MRHNA and SNTAGT. CDR3 sequence (DNA): TGCGCCAGCAGTGACAGCGGGAGGGCCACAGATACGCAGTATTTT. Translating gives CASSDSGRATDTQYF.

V is TRBV7-3 and J is TRBJ2-1; 11 bases map to TRBD2. Per germline, CDR1 SGHTA and CDR2 FQGTGA. The junction had 3 bases not matched to a gene; V was cut back by 5 bases and J by 9 bases. CDR3 length: 13 amino acids. CDR3 loop: CASSTTSGTEQFF. The CDR3, as DNA: TGTGCCAGCAGCACGACTAGCGGGACTGAGCAGTTCTTC.

The rearrangement joins TRBV7-6 to TRBJ2-1; TRBD2 might be the D (6 bases). Germline CDR1 SGHVS, CDR2 FNYEAQ. V lost 7 bases to trimming and J lost 6 bases, with 16 bases between them. The CDR3 contains 14 residues. CDR3 nucleotide sequence: TGTGCCAGCATGTCTGCCGGGAGTTCCAATGAGCAGTTCTTC. This encodes CASMSAGSSNEQFF.

Points on this clone: A much larger clone differs by one base, so this may be a read error. The chain links TRBV6-6 to TRBJ1-1; D remains ambiguous. The CDR3 sequence is 14 residues long. Germline values: CDR1 MNHNY, CDR2 SVGAGI (reference sequence). The CDR3 region is CAGSSERYDTEAFF. The CDR3 nucleotides read TGTGCCGGCAGTTCCGAGAGATACGACACTGAAGCTTTCTTT.

The V gene is TRBV28, the J gene TRBJ2-7, with D possibly matching TRBD2 (6 bases). Germline V gives CDR1 MDHEN, CDR2 SYDVKM. V dropped 6 bases and J dropped 0 bases, with 15 bases sitting between them. The CDR3 loop spans 15 amino acids. The CDR3 DNA follows: TGTGCCAGCAGCCGAGGACCCGGGAGCTCCTACGAGCAGTACTTC. This translates into CASSRGPGSSYEQYF. Filled out from reference TRBV28 and TRBJ2-7, the complete variable domain reads DVKVTQSSRYLVKRTGEKVFLECVQDMDHENMFWYRQDPGLGLRLIYFSYDVKMKEKGDIPEGYSVSREKKERFSLILESASTNQTSMYLCASSRGPGSSYEQYFGPGTRLTVT.

The J gene is TRBJ2-7, the V gene TRBV7-8; 8 bases match TRBD1. The CDR3 length is 16 residues. Unmatched junction bases numbered 8, after V lost 4 bases and J lost 0 bases. The germline V gene encodes CDR1 SGHVS and CDR2 FQNEAQ. The CDR3 bases are TGTGCCAGCAGCTCCTGGGGACAGGTGAGCTCCTACGAGCAGTACTTC. It is translated as CASSSWGQVSSYEQYF.

This rearrangement joins TRBV18 to TRBJ2-1; 8 nucleotides line up with TRBD2. There are 15 residues in the CDR3. Trimming removed 1 base from V and 2 bases from J; junction bases left unmatched: 1. Germline CDR1 KGHSH, CDR2 LQKENI. The CDR3 sequence is CASSPRREAYNEQFF. Here the CDR3 DNA reads TGTGCCAGCTCACCACGGCGGGAGGCCTACAATGAGCAGTTCTTC.

Note on this clone: A far larger clone is a single base away, which makes a read error likely. V is TRBV5-5 and J is TRBJ1-1; D perhaps matches TRBD1 (6 bases). This CDR3 region has 13 residues. From germline, CDR1 is SGHKS and CDR2 YYEKEE (reference sequence). CDR3 coding DNA: TGTGCCAGCACGAACAGGGAGAACACTGAAGTTTTCTTT. Protein product: CASTNRENTEVFF.

This chain joins TRBV18 and TRBJ2-2; D remains ambiguous. Germline lookup yields CDR1 KGHSH and CDR2 LQKENI. CDR3 length equals 13 residues. Trimming left V 2 bases short and J 6 bases short, with 7 bases between. CDR3 nucleotide sequence: TGTGCCAGCTCACCAATAAGGGCCGGGGAGCTGTTTTTT. Translating gives CASSPIRAGELFF. The full variable domain, its missing parts supplied by reference TRBV18 and TRBJ2-2, is NAGVMQNPRHLVRRRGQEARLRCSPMKGHSHVYWYRQLPEEGLKFMVYLQKENIIDESGMPKERFSAEFPKEGPSILRIQQVVRGDSAAYFCASSPIRAGELFFGEGSRLTVL.

The chain links TRBV15 to TRBJ2-2; TRBD1 matches at 8 bases. From germline, CDR1 is LNHNV and CDR2 YYDKDF (reference sequence). J gave up 3 bases and V 4 bases, and 4 bases lay outside the gene matches. This CDR3 contains 15 residues. This CDR3 is CATSIDRGYTGELFF. The CDR3 region has the DNA TGTGCCACCAGCATCGACAGGGGATACACCGGGGAGCTGTTTTTT.

V usage is TRBV30 and J usage is TRBJ1-1, with 8 positions matching TRBD1. CDR1 GTSNPN and CDR2 SVGIG come from the germline V gene (reference sequence). The trim removed 5 bases at V and 3 bases at J, leaving 5 bases unmatched. This CDR3 spans 13 amino acids. Here the CDR3 reads CAWDRGFDTEAFF. The CDR3 region has the DNA TGTGCCTGGGACAGGGGTTTTGACACTGAAGCTTTCTTT.

A remark on this clone: A far larger clone is off by one base, so a read error is likely. The V and J genes are TRBV28 and TRBJ1-5; D remains unclear. CDR1 and CDR2 from the germline V gene are MDHEN and SYDVKM. The V gene lost 6 bases and the J gene lost 5 bases, with 20 bases spanning the gap. The CDR3 contains 16 residues. CDR3 in DNA: TGTGCCAGCAGCGAATGGCTCAGTAAACCCGATCAGCCCCAGCATTTT. Amino acid sequence: CASSEWLSKPDQPQHF.